This T cell receptor beta chain is from a study of blood T cell repertoires in COVID-19 (dated by TCRdb to about 2020). Turning to the overall study: The collaborator samples originated in the United States, Italy and Spain and spanned the acute and convalescent phases of COVID-19. The prospective study material was composed of cDNA or gDNA derived from T cells, B-cell-depleted T cells, or PBMCs. Deeply sampled blood TCRbeta repertoires from subjects exposed to, actively infected with, or recovered from COVID-19 were included in the dataset. The repertoires were released in a freely available public database intended as a resource for research on the immune response to SARS-CoV-2. Samples were obtained from the ongoing ImmuneRACE study (first 160 participants) and from over 1,000 subjects provided by 6 global collaborators. A de-identified subject ID, COVID-19 status, age in years and sex were almost always included in the sample metadata. Where available, HLA class I and class II types were taken from metadata supplied by the sample provider and were not determined by assay-based typing.

TCRbeta CDR3 regions were amplified from genomic DNA by means of the immunoSEQ Assay, a bias-controlled multiplex PCR. As for the original processing: The number of nucleated cells in each sample was estimated by amplification of reference gene primers within the assay. Sequence reads were collapsed and filtered to measure the absolute abundance of every unique TCRbeta CDR3 rearrangement. For each sample, productive Simpson clonality was calculated by taking the square root of Simpson's diversity index across productive rearrangements. TCRdb's version of the immuneACCESS table is confined to in-frame rearrangements and falls short of the full clone set. An unresolved V gene accounts for under half of the shortfall where checked; the remainder is of unknown origin. That table gives V, J and clone size, and the DNA gave D and trimming. Recorded for this sample are about 410,000 clones; under 90% of them occurred a single time. 1.5% to 2% of the sample is in the top ten clones.

The CDR3 holds 17 amino acids from the cysteine to the phenylalanine. Solely the CDR3 DNA is kept, with 51 bases framed from the first base. Per the germline V gene (reference sequence), LGHDT is the CDR1 and YNNKEL is the CDR2. At the junction V is shortened by 5 bases and J by 7 bases; bases outside the gene matches: 12. Participants in the prospective study were aged roughly 18 to 100 years, lived in 20 to 30 United States geographic areas, and enrolled through a virtual design. In the prospective study, cohorts were assigned on the basis of participant-reported clinical history obtained from a screening survey and a study questionnaire. For ImmuneRACE Cohort 3, a participant was defined as recovered based on two consecutive negative NP/OP PCR tests, clearance by a healthcare professional, or resolution of symptoms. Mobile phlebotomists in the prospective study collected whole blood, serum and a nasopharyngeal or oropharyngeal swab from every participant. Additional blood draws and questionnaires over a 2-month period could optionally be provided by prospective study participants. Before DNA extraction, prospective study blood samples were shipped either frozen or at room temperature.

What the research found in general, with its limitations: The quantity of clinical and demographic metadata differed by source and by participant and was supplied without curation.

Concerning this clone itself: What antigen it recognizes has not been identified. No base quality information exists; no much larger clone differs at one position.

This sequence was found in a woman aged 25 to 39 who had recovered from COVID-19. Material: PBMCs or T cells enriched from blood (not recorded which). The rearranged chain carries TRBV3-1 (or the pseudogene TRBV3-2) and TRBJ1-5; TRBD1 matches 12 bases in the middle. The CDR3 amino acid sequence is: CASSSRGGTGGRQPQHF. The sequenced DNA is TGTGCCAGCAGCTCCCGAGGGGGGACAGGGGGCAGACAGCCCCAGCATTTT.